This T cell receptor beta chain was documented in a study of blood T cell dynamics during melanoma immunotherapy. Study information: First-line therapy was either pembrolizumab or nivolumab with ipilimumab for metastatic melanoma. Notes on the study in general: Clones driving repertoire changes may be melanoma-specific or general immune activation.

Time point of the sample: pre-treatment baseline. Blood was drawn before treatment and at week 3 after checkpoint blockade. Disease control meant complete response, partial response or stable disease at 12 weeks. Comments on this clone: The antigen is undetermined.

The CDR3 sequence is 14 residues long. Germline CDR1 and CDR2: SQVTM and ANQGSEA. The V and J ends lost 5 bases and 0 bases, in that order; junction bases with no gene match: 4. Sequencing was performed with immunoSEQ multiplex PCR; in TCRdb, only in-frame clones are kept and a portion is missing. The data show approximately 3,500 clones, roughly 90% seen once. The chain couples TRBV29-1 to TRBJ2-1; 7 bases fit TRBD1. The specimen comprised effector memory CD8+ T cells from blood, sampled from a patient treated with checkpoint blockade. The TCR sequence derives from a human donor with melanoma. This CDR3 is CSVTGASSYNEQFF. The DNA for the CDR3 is TGCAGCGTTACAGGGGCGAGCTCCTACAATGAGCAGTTCTTC.